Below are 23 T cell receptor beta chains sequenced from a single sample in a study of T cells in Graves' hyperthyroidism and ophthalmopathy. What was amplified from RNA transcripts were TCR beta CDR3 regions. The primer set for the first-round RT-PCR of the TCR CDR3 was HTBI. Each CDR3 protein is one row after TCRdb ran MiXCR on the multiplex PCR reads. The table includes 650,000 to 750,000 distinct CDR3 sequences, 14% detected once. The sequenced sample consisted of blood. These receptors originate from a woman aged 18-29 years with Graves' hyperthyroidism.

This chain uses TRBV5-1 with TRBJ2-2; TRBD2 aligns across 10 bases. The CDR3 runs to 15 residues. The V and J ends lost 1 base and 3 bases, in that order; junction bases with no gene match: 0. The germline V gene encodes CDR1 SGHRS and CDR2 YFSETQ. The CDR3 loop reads CASSLTSGDTGELFF. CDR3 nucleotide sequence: TGCGCCAGCAGCTTGACTAGCGGGGACACCGGGGAGCTGTTTTTT.

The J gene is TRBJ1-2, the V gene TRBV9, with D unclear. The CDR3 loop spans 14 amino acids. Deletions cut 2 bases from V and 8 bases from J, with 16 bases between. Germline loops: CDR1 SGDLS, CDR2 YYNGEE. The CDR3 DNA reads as TGTGCCAGCAGCGTCTACGACACCCCGGGAGGCTACACCTTC. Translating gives CASSVYDTPGGYTF.

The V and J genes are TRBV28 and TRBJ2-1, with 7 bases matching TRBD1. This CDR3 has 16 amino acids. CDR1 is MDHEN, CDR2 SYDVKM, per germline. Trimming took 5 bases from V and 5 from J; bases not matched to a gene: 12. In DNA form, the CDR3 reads TGTGCCAGCAGTCCCCTCGACAGGGCGATGGACAATGAGCAGTTCTTC. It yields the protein CASSPLDRAMDNEQFF. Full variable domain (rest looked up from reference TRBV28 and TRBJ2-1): DVKVTQSSRYLVKRTGEKVFLECVQDMDHENMFWYRQDPGLGLRLIYFSYDVKMKEKGDIPEGYSVSREKKERFSLILESASTNQTSMYLCASSPLDRAMDNEQFFGPGTRLTVL.

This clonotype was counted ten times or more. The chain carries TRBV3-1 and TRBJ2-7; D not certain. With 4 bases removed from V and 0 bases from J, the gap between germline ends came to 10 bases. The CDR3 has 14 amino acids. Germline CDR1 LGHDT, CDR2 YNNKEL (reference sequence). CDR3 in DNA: TGTGCCAGCAGCCCCCCGGCGAACTCCTACGAGCAGTACTTC. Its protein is CASSPPANSYEQYF.

The CDR3 DNA sequence: TGCGCCAGCAGCCACATTCGGACAGAAAATAGGGATACGCAGTATTTT. This gives the protein CASSHIRTENRDTQYF. The J gene is TRBJ2-3, the V gene TRBV4-1; perhaps TRBD1 as D (6 bases). This CDR3 is 16 amino acids long. V lost 3 bases, J lost 6 bases, and 19 bases lay in between. From germline, CDR1 is MGHRA and CDR2 YSYEKL.

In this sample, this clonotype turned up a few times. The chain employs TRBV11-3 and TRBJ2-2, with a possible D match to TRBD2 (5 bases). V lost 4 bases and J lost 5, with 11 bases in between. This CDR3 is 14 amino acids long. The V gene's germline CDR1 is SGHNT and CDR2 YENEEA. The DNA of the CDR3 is TGTGCCAGCAGCTCCCTAGCCTTAACCGGGGAGCTGTTTTTT. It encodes CASSSLALTGELFF.

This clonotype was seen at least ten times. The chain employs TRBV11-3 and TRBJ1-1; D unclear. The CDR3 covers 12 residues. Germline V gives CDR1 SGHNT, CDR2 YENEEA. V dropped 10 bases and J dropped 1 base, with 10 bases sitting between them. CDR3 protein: CAIRLTNTEAFF. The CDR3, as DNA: TGTGCCATCCGACTTACGAACACTGAAGCTTTCTTT.

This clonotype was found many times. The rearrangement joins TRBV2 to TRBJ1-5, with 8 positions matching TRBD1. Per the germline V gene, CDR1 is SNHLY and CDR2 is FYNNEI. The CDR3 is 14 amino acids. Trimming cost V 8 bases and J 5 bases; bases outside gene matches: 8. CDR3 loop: CASGTGGIDQPQHF. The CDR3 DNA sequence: TGTGCCAGCGGAACAGGGGGTATTGATCAGCCCCAGCATTTT.

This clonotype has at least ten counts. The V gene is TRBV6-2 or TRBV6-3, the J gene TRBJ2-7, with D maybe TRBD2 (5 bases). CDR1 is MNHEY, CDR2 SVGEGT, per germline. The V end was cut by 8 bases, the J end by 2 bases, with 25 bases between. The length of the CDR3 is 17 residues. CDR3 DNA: TGTGCCAGCTCTACCCCGATGGAGCGGCGTTCTACCTACGAGCAGTACTTC. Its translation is CASSTPMERRSTYEQYF.

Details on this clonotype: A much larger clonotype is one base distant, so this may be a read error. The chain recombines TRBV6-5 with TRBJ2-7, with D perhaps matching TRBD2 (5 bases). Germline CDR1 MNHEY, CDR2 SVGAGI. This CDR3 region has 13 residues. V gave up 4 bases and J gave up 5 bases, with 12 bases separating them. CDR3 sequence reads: CASSFREEDEQYF. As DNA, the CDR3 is TGTGCCAGCAGTTTTCGGGAAGAGGACGAGCAGTACTTC.

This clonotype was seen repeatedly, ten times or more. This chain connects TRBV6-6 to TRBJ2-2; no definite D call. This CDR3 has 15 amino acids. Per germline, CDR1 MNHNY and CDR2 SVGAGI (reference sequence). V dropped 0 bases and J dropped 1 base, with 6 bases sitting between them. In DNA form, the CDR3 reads TGTGCCAGCAGTTACTCGACTGTGAACACCGGGGAGCTGTTTTTT. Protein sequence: CASSYSTVNTGELFF.

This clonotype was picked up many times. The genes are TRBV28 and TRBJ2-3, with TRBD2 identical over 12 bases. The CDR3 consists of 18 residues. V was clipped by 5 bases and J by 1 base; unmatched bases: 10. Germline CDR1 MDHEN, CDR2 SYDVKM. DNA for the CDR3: TGTGCCAGCAGTAGCTCCTGGACTAGCGGGATTGGCACAGATACGCAGTATTTT. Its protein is CASSSSWTSGIGTDTQYF.

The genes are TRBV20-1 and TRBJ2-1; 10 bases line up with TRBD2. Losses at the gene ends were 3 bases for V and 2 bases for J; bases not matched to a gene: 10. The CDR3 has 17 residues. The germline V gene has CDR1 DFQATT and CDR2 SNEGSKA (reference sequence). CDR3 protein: CSASSLAGVRPYNEQFF. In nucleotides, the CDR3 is TGCAGTGCTAGCTCGCTAGCGGGAGTCCGGCCCTACAATGAGCAGTTCTTC.

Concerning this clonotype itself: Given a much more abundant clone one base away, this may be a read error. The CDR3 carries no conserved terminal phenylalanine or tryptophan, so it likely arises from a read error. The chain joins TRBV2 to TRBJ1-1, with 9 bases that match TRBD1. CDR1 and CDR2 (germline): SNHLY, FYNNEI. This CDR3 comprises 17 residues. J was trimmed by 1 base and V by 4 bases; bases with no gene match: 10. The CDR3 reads CASSGRRDREWNTEAFS. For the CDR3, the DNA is TGTGCCAGCAGTGGGAGACGGGACAGGGAATGGAACACTGAAGCTTTCTCT.

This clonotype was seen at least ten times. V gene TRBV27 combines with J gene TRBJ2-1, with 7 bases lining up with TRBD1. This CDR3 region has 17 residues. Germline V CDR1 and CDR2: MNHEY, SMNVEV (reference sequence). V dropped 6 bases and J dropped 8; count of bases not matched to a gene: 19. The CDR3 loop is CASSHQTPTGKGDEQFF. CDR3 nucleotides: TGTGCCAGCAGCCACCAGACCCCGACAGGGAAGGGCGATGAGCAGTTCTTC.

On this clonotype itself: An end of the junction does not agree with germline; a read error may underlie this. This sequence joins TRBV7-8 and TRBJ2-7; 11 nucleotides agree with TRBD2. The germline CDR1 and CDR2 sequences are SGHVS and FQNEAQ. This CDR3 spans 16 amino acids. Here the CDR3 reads CASSQSLAGGPNEQYF. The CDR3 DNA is TGCGCCAGCAGCCAATCTTTAGCGGGAGGGCCCAACGAGCAGTACTTC. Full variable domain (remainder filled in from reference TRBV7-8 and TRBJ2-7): GAGVSQSPRYKVAKRGQDVALRCDPISGHVSLFWYQQALGQGPEFLTYFQNEAQLDKSGLPSDRFFAERPEGSVSTLKIQRTQQEDSAVYLCASSQSLAGGPNEQYFGPGTRLTVT.

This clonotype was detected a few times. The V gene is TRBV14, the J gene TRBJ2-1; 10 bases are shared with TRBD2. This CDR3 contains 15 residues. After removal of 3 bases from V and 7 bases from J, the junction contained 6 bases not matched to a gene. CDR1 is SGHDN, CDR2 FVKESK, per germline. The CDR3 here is CASSQEREGLNEQFF. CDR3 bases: TGTGCCAGCAGCCAGGAGCGGGAGGGCCTGAATGAGCAGTTCTTC.

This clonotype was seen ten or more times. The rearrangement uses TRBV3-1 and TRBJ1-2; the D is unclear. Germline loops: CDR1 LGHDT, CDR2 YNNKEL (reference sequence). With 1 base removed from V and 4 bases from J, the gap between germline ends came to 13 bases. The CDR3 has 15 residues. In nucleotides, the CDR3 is TGTGCCAGCAGCCAAGGGACGGATGTTGCCTATGGCTACACCTTC. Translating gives CASSQGTDVAYGYTF.

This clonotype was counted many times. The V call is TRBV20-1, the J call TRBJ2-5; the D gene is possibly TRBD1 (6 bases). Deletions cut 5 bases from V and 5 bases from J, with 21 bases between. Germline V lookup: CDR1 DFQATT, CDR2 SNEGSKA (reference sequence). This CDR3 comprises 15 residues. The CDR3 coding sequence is TGCAGTGCTCCTTTTACAGGGTTACCAGGGGAGACCCAGTACTTC. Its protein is CSAPFTGLPGETQYF.

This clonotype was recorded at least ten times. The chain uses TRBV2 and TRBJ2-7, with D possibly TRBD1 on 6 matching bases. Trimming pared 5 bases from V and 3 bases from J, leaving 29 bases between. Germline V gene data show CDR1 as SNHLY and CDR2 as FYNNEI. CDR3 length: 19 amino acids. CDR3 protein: CASSRASAQVRGGVYEQYF. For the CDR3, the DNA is TGTGCCAGCAGTCGGGCCTCCGCGCAGGTGAGAGGGGGAGTCTACGAGCAGTACTTC.

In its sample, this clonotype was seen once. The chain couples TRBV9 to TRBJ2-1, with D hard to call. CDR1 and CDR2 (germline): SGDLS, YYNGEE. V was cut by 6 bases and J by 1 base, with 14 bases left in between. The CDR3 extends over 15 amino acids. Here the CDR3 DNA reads TGTGCCAGCACCCGGGCCGGCGGATCCTACAATGAGCAGTTCTTC. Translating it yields CASTRAGGSYNEQFF.

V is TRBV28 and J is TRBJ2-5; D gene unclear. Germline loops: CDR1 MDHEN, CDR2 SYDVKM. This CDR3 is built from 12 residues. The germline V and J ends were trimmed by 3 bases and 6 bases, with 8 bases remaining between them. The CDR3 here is CASSFPSQTQYF. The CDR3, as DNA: TGTGCCAGCAGTTTCCCAAGTCAGACCCAGTACTTC.

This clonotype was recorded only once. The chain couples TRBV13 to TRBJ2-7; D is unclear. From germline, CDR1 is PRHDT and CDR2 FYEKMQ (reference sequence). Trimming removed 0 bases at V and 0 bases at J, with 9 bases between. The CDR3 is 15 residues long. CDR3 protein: CASSLGIVSSYEQYF. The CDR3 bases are TGTGCCAGCAGCTTAGGCATAGTGAGCTCCTACGAGCAGTACTTC.